These 16 T cell receptor beta chains originate from one sample sequenced in a study of regulatory T cells in long-lasting Graves disease. CDR3-region Arm-PCR and iRepertoire HTBI primers produced the TCR beta libraries. TCRdb analysed the multiplex PCR reads with MiXCR anew, one entry per CDR3 protein. The sample contains more than 650,000 distinct CDR3 sequences, around 30% of which appear only once. The time point here: persistent/refractory GD, antithyroid drugs over 5 years with positive TRAb. PBMCs provided the RNA from which the TCR library was made. This specimen consisted of peripheral blood mononuclear cells (PBMCs), obtained when the disease was refractory, from a patient treated with antithyroid drugs. These receptors all come from a female donor with Graves disease.

Only a few counts were recorded for this clonotype. This chain links TRBV12-3 or TRBV12-4 with TRBJ1-3; 7 bases match TRBD1. The CDR3 extends over 16 amino acids. The J segment lost 2 bases and the V segment lost 6 bases, leaving 10 bases of the junction unmatched. For the CDR3, the DNA is TGTGCCAGCAGCCCCACCTGGCAGGGGGCTGGAAACACCATATATTTT. Protein sequence: CASSPTWQGAGNTIYF.

The chain uses TRBV19 and TRBJ2-7; no definite D call. V was pared by 6 bases and J by 2 bases, with 14 bases between. The CDR3 is 14 amino acids. Germline values: CDR1 LNHDA, CDR2 SQIVND (reference sequence). CDR3 coding DNA: TGTGCCAGTAGGACGATAGACGGCCCCTACGAGCAGTACTTC. Translation gives CASRTIDGPYEQYF.

This clonotype has a handful of counts. The chain carries TRBV6-2 or TRBV6-3 and TRBJ2-5; 7 nucleotides match TRBD2. The CDR3 contains 15 residues. V was clipped by 6 bases and J by 5 bases; unmatched bases: 12. Germline CDR1 is MNHEY and CDR2 is SVGEGT. The CDR3 loop is CASRPRGSGRETQYF. The DNA of the CDR3 is TGTGCCAGCAGACCCCGGGGATCCGGGAGGGAGACCCAGTACTTC.

This chain connects TRBV28 to TRBJ1-3; D not resolved. The germline gives CDR1 MDHEN, CDR2 SYDVKM. V lost 4 bases to trimming and J lost 0 bases, with 16 bases between them. This CDR3 is built from 17 residues. The CDR3 coding sequence is TGTGCCAGCAGTTCGTCGAGGAGAATCAGCTCTGGAAACACCATATATTTT. The encoded protein is CASSSSRRISSGNTIYF.

This clonotype occurred many times. The V call is TRBV3-1, the J call TRBJ2-7; the D is unclear. Trimming took off 4 bases at V and 7 bases at J, with 11 bases between the two ends. Germline V CDR1 and CDR2: LGHDT, YNNKEL (reference sequence). The CDR3 totals 12 residues. The CDR3 is CASSPSVGEQYF. In DNA form, the CDR3 reads TGTGCCAGCAGCCCCAGTGTGGGAGAGCAGTACTTC.

This clonotype was seen more than once but under ten times. This sequence joins TRBV11-2 and TRBJ2-7; D uncertain. Germline V gives CDR1 SGHAT, CDR2 FQNNGV. V lost 3 bases and J lost 5, with 8 bases in between. The CDR3 is 12 residues long. The CDR3 reads CASSFSADEQYF. In DNA form, the CDR3 reads TGTGCCAGCAGCTTTTCGGCCGACGAGCAGTACTTC.

This clonotype was seen more than once but under ten times. The CDR3 DNA reads as TGCGCCAGCAGCTTGGCCGGGACAGCCTATAATTCACCCCTCCACTTT. Translated: CASSLAGTAYNSPLHF. The chain is built from TRBV5-1 and TRBJ1-6; 7 bases are a match to TRBD1. The trim removed 0 bases at V and 2 bases at J, leaving 2 bases unmatched. This CDR3 has 16 amino acids. Germline CDR1 reads SGHRS; CDR2 reads YFSETQ.

This clonotype turned up a few times. V and J are TRBV3-1 and TRBJ1-5, with D unresolved. The germline CDR1 and CDR2 sequences are LGHDT and YNNKEL (reference sequence). There are 15 residues in the CDR3. Trimming pared 1 base from V and 0 bases from J, leaving 7 bases between. The CDR3 region has the DNA TGTGCCAGCAGCCAAGGACACCTTAGCAATCAGCCCCAGCATTTT. Its protein product is CASSQGHLSNQPQHF. Drawing the rest from reference TRBV3-1 and TRBJ1-5, the complete variable domain is DTAVSQTPKYLVTQMGNDKSIKCEQNLGHDTMYWYKQDSKKFLKIMFSYNNKELIINETVPNRFSPKSPDKAHLNLHINSLELGDSAVYFCASSQGHLSNQPQHFGDGTRLSIL.

This chain connects TRBV6-5 to TRBJ1-5; 8 nucleotides align to TRBD1. The CDR3 length is 16 residues. The ends lost 4 bases at V and 5 bases at J; junction bases unmatched: 10. Germline assignment: CDR1 MNHEY and CDR2 SVGAGI. In DNA, the CDR3 is TGTGCCAGCAGTTCCCTCGACAGGGGTATTCATCAGCCCCAGCATTTT. This translates into CASSSLDRGIHQPQHF.

CDR3 DNA: TGCAGTGCTAGAACCAGGACAGAGGCTTCCTACGAGCAGTACTTC. Translation: CSARTRTEASYEQYF. V usage is TRBV20-1 and J usage is TRBJ2-7; tentatively, D is TRBD1 (6 bases). This CDR3 has 15 residues. Trimming shortened V by 2 bases and J by 1 base, and 15 bases separated the two germline ends. Germline assignment: CDR1 DFQATT and CDR2 SNEGSKA (reference sequence).

Of note for this clonotype: Sequence at one end of the junction differs from germline and may be a read error. The V call is TRBV6-2 or TRBV6-3, the J call TRBJ2-7; D is perhaps TRBD2 (7 bases). There are 17 residues in the CDR3. Germline values: CDR1 MNHEY, CDR2 SVGEGT. The CDR3 DNA follows: TGTGCCAGCAGTTACTCGGTGGGGACTACAGGGAGAGACGAGCTGTACTTC. The encoded protein is CASSYSVGTTGRDELYF.

The chain joins TRBV19 to TRBJ1-2, with 7 bases identical to TRBD1. The CDR3 spans 15 residues. Germline assignment: CDR1 LNHDA and CDR2 SQIVND (reference sequence). Germline trimming cut 4 bases from V and 2 bases from J; bases unmatched to any gene: 7. The CDR3 region has the DNA TGTGCCAGTAGTAAACAGGGGACAGAGAACTATGGCTACACCTTC. It encodes CASSKQGTENYGYTF.

V usage is TRBV28 and J usage is TRBJ2-3, with D tentatively TRBD2 (5 bases). V lost 5 bases and J lost 4, with 13 bases in between. Germline assignment: CDR1 MDHEN and CDR2 SYDVKM. This CDR3 is 14 amino acids long. CDR3 DNA sequence: TGTGCCAGCAGTAGATCCTTCGGGGCAGATACGCAGTATTTT. Residues: CASSRSFGADTQYF.

This clonotype was observed at least ten times. V and J are TRBV2 and TRBJ2-5; 9 bases match TRBD2. Germline V gives CDR1 SNHLY, CDR2 FYNNEI. The CDR3 is 15 amino acids. V dropped 7 bases and J dropped 3; count of bases not matched to a gene: 9. The CDR3 spells CASTVGLAKKETQYF. CDR3 nucleotide sequence: TGTGCCAGCACTGTTGGACTAGCGAAAAAAGAGACCCAGTACTTC.

The chain has TRBV20-1 and TRBJ1-2; D unclear. This CDR3 is built from 15 residues. Germline lookup yields CDR1 DFQATT and CDR2 SNEGSKA (reference sequence). Trimming took 1 base from V and 1 from J, leaving 13 bases between them. This CDR3 is CSARAFPTVNYGYTF. The DNA of the CDR3 is TGCAGTGCTAGAGCGTTCCCAACAGTTAACTATGGCTACACCTTC.

The chain links TRBV19 to TRBJ2-5; TRBD2 is a possible D gene (5 bases). CDR3 length equals 17 residues. V was cut by 5 bases and J by 5 bases, with 24 bases left in between. The germline V gene has CDR1 LNHDA and CDR2 SQIVND (reference sequence). CDR3 loop: CASSPFGRGLGLETQYF. The DNA for the CDR3 is TGTGCCAGTAGTCCCTTTGGGAGAGGCCTGGGGTTGGAGACCCAGTACTTC.